The T cell receptor (beta chain) under discussion was sequenced for a study of blood T cell repertoires in COVID-19. Study-level information: Acute and convalescent COVID-19 specimens originated in the United States, Italy and Spain.

In the original processing: Amplification of reference gene primers provided the estimated nucleated cell counts. The method was immunoSEQ multiplex PCR; TCRdb's version includes in-frame clones alone and lacks a portion of them. The D gene and trimming were derived from the DNA, and the V and J assignments and clone size from that table. The sample has about 150,000 clones; over 70% are singletons. The CDR3 is 15 amino acids. With 0 bases removed from V and 10 bases from J, the gap between germline ends came to 14 bases. The germline CDR1 and CDR2 sequences are SGDLS and YYNGEE. The chain couples TRBV9 to TRBJ1-6; D remains ambiguous. The sequence was obtained from a man aged 55 to 70 with active or convalescent COVID-19. The specimen was peripheral blood. This chain's CDR3 is CASSVGHGLESPLHF. In DNA form, the CDR3 reads TGTGCCAGCAGCGTAGGACACGGCCTGGAATCACCCCTCCACTTT.